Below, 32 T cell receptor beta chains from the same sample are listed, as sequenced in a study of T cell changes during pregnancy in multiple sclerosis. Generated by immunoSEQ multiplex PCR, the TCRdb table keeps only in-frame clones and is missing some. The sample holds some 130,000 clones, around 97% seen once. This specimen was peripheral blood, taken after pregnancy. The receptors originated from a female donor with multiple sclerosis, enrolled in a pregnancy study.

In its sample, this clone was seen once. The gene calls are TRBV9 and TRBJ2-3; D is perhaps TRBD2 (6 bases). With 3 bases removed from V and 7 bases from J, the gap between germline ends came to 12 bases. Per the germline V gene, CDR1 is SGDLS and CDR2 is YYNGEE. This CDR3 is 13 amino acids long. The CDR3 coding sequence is TGTGCCAGCAGCGACGACCTAGCGTATACGCAGTATTTT. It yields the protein CASSDDLAYTQYF.

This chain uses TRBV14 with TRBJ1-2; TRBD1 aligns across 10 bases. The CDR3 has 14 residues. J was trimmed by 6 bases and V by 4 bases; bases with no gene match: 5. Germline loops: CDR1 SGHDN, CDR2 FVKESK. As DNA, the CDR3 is TGTGCCAGCAGCCGGGACAGGGGTTCGCATGGCTACACCTTC. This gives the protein CASSRDRGSHGYTF.

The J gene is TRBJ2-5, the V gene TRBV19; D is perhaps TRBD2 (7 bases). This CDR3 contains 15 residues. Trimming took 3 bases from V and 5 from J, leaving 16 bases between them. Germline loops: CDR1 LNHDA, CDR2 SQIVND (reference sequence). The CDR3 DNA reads TGTGCCAGTAGTATGACGGGGGCACTAGCGGAGACCCAGTACTTC. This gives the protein CASSMTGALAETQYF. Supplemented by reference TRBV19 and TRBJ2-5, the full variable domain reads DGGITQSPKYLFRKEGQNVTLSCEQNLNHDAMYWYRQDPGQGLRLIYYSQIVNDFQKGDIAEGYSVSREKKESFPLTVTSAQKNPTAFYLCASSMTGALAETQYFGPGTRLLVL.

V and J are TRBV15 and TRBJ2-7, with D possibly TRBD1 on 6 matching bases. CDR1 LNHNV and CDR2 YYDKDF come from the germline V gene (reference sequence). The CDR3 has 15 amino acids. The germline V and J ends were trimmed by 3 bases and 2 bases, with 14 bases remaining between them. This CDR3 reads CATSSEMTGPYEQYF. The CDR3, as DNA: TGTGCCACCAGCAGCGAAATGACAGGTCCCTACGAGCAGTACTTC.

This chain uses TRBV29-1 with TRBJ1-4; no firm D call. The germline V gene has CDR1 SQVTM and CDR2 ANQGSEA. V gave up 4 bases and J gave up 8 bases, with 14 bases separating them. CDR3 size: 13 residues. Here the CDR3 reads CSVAPPVSEKLFF. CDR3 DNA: TGCAGCGTTGCTCCTCCGGTATCAGAAAAACTGTTTTTT.

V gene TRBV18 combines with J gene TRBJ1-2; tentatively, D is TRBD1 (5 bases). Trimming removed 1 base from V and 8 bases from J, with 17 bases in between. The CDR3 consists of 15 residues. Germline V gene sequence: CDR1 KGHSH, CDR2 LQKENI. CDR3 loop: CASSPREGPYIGYTF. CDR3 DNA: TGTGCCAGCTCACCACGGGAGGGGCCCTATATCGGCTACACCTTC.

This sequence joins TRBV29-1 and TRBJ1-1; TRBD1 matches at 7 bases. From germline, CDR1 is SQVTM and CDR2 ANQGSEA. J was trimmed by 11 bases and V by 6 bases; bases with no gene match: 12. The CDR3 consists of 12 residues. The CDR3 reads CSVGQSLGGAFF. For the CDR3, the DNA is TGCAGCGTGGGACAGTCTCTAGGTGGGGCTTTCTTT.

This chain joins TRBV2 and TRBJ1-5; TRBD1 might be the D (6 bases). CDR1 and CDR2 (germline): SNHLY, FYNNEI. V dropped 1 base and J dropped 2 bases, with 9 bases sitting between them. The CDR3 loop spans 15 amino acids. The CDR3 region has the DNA TGTGCCAGCAGTGAAGGGGGGCAGGGCAATCAGCCCCAGCATTTT. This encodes CASSEGGQGNQPQHF.

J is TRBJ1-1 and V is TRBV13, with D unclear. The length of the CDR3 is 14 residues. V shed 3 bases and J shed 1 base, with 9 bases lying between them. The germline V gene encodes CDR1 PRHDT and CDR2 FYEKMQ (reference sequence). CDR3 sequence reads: CASSFLTSNTEAFF. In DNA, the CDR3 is TGTGCCAGCAGCTTTCTTACTTCGAACACTGAAGCTTTCTTT.

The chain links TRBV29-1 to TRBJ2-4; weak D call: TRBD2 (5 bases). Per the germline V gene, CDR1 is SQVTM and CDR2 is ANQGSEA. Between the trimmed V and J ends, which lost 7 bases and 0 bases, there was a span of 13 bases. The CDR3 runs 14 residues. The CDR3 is CSARVEGAKNIQYF. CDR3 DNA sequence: TGCAGCGCCCGGGTCGAGGGAGCCAAAAACATTCAGTACTTC.

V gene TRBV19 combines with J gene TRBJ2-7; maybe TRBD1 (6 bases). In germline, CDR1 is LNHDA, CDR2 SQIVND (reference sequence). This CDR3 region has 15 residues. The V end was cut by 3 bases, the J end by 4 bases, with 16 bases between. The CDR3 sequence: CASSIGRTAVYEQYF. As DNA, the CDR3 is TGTGCCAGTAGTATTGGGCGGACAGCCGTATACGAGCAGTACTTC.

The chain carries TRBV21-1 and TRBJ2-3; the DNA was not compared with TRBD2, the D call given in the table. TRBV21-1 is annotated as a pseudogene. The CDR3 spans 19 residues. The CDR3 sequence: CASSRVGTSDPTSTDTQYF. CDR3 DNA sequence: TGTGCCAGCAGCAGAGTGGGGACTAGCGACCCGACTAGCACAGATACGCAGTATTTT.

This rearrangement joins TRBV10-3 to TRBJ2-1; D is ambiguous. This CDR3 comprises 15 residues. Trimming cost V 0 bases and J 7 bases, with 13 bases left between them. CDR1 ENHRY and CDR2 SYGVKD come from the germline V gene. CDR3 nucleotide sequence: TGTGCCATCAGTGAGTCGATCGGGTTTGGGAATGAGCAGTTCTTC. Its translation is CAISESIGFGNEQFF.

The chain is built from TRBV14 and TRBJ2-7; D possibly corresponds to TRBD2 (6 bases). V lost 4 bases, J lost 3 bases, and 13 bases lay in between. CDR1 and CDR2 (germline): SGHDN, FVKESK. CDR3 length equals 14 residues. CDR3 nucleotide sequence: TGTGCCAGCAGCCCCCGGGTGGGAGGCTACGAGCAGTACTTC. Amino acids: CASSPRVGGYEQYF.

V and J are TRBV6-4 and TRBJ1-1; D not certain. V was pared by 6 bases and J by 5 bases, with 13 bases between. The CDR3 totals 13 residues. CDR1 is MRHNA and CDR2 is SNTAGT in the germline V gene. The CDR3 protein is CASRREEGTEAFF. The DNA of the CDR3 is TGTGCCAGCAGGCGAGAAGAGGGTACTGAAGCTTTCTTT.

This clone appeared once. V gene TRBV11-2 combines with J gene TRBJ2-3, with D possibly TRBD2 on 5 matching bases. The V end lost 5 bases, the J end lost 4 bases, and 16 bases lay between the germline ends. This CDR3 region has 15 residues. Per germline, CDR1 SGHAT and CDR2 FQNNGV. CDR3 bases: TGTGCCAGCAGCGACGGGGTCATAGGACCAGATACGCAGTATTTT. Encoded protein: CASSDGVIGPDTQYF.

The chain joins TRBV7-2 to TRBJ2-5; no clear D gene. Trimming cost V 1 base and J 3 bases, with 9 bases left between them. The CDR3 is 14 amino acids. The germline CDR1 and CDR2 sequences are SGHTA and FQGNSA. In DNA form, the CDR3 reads TGTGCCAGCAGCTTAGTTCGGTGTAAAGAGACCCAGTACTTC. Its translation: CASSLVRCKETQYF.

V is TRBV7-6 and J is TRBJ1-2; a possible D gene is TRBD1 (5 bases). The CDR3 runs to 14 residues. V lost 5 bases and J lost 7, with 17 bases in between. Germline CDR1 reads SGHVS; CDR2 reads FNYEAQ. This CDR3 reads CASSPDSSRSGYTF. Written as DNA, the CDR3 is TGTGCCAGCAGCCCTGACAGCTCTCGAAGTGGCTACACCTTC.

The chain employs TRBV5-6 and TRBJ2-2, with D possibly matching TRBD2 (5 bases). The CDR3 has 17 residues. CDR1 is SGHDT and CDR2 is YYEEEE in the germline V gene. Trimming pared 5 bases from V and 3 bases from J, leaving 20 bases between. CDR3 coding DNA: TGTGCCAGCAGACCCTTGAGGGAGCCTCCTTACACCGGGGAGCTGTTTTTT. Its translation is CASRPLREPPYTGELFF. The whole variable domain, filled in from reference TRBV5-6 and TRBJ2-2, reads DAGVTQSPTHLIKTRGQQVTLRCSPKSGHDTVSWYQQALGQGPQFIFQYYEEEERQRGNFPDRFSGHQFPNYSSELNVNALLLGDSALYLCASRPLREPPYTGELFFGEGSRLTVL.

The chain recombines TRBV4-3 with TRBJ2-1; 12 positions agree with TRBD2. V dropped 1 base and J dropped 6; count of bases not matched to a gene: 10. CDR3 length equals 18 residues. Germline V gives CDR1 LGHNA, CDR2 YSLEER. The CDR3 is CASSQAYGLAGNGNEQFF. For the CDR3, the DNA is TGCGCCAGCAGCCAAGCCTACGGACTAGCGGGAAATGGCAATGAGCAGTTCTTC.

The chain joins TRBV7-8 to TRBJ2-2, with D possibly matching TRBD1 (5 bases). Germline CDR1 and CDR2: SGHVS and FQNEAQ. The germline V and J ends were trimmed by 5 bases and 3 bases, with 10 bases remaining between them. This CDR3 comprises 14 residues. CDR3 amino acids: CASSPTEDTGELFF. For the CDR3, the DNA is TGTGCCAGCAGCCCGACAGAAGACACCGGGGAGCTGTTTTTT.

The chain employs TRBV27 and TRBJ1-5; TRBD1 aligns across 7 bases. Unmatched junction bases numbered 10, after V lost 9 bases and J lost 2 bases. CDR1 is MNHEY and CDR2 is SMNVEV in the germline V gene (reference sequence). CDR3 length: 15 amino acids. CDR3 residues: CASQRGLGGNQPQHF. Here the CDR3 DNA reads TGTGCCAGTCAGAGGGGGCTGGGAGGCAATCAGCCCCAGCATTTT.

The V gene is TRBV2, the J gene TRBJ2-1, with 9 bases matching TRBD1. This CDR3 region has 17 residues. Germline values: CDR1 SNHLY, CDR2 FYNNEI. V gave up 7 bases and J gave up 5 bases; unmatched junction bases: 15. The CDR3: CASIRDRVAAGDNEQFF. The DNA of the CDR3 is TGTGCCAGCATCCGGGACAGGGTGGCCGCCGGGGACAATGAGCAGTTCTTC.

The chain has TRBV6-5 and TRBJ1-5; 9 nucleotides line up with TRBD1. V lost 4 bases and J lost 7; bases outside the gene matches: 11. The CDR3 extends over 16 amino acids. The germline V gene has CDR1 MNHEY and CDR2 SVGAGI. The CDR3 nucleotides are TGTGCCAGCAGTTGGGGAACAGGGGGCGAAGGCCAGCCCCAGCATTTT. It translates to CASSWGTGGEGQPQHF.

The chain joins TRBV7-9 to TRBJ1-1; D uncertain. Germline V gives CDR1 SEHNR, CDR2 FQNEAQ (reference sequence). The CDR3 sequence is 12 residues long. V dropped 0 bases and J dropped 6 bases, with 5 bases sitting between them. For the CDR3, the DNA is TGTGCCAGCAGCTTAGCGGGCTCTGAAGCTTTCTTT. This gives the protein CASSLAGSEAFF.

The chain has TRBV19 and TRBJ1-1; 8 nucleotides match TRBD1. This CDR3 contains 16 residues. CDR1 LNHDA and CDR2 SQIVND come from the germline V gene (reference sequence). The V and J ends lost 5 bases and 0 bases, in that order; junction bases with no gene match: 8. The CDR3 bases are TGTGCCAGTAGTCCCTCGCAGGGGGCTGTGAACACTGAAGCTTTCTTT. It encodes CASSPSQGAVNTEAFF.

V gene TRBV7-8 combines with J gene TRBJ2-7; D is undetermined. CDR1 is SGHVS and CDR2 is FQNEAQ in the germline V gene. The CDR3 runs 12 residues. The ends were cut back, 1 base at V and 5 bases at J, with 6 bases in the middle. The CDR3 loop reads CASSLVADEQYF. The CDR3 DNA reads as TGTGCCAGCAGCTTAGTTGCGGACGAGCAGTACTTC.

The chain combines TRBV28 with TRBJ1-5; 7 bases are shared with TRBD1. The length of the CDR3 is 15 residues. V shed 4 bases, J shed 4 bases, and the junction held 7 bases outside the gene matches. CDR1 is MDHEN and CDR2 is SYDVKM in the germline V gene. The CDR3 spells CASSSTGLENQPQHF. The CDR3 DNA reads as TGTGCCAGCAGTTCGACAGGGTTAGAGAATCAGCCCCAGCATTTT. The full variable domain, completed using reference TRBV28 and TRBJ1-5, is DVKVTQSSRYLVKRTGEKVFLECVQDMDHENMFWYRQDPGLGLRLIYFSYDVKMKEKGDIPEGYSVSREKKERFSLILESASTNQTSMYLCASSSTGLENQPQHFGDGTRLSIL.

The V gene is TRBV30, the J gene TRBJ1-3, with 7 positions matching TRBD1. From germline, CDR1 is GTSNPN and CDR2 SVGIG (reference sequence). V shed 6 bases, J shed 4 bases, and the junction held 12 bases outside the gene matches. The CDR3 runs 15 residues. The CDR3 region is CACPSRGPLGNTIYF. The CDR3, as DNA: TGTGCCTGCCCTTCGAGGGGGCCTCTGGGAAACACCATATATTTT.

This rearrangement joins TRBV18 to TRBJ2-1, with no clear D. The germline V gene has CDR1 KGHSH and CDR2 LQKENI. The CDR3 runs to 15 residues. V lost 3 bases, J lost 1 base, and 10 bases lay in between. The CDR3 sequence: CASSPSHSSYNEQFF. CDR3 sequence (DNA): TGTGCCAGCTCACCGTCGCATAGTTCCTACAATGAGCAGTTCTTC.

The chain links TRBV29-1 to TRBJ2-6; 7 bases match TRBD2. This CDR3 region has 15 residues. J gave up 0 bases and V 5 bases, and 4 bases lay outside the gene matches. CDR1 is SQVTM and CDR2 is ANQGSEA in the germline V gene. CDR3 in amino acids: CSVLGEGSGANVLTF. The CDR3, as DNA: TGCAGCGTTTTGGGGGAGGGCTCTGGGGCCAACGTCCTGACTTTC.

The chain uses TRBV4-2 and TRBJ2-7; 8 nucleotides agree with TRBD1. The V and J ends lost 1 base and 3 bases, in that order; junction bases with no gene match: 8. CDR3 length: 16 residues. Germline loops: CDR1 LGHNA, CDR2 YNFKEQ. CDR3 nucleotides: TGTGCCAGCAGCCAAGGGGTGACAGGGGTAGACTACGAGCAGTACTTC. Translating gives CASSQGVTGVDYEQYF.